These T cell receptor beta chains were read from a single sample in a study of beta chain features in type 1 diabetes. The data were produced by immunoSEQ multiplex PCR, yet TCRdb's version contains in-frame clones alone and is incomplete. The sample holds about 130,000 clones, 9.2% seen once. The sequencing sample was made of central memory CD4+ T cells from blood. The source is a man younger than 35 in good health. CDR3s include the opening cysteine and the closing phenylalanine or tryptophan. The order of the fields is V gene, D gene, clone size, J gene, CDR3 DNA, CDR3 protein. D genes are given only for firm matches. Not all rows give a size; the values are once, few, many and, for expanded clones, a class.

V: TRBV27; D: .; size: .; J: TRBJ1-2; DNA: TGTGCCAGCAGTTTACGGGTCGGTTTATCCTATGGCTACACCTTC; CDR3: CASSLRVGLSYGYTF
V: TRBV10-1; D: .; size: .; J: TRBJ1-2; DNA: TGCGCCAGCAGTGACTCAAGACAGGTCGGCTACACCTTC; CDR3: CASSDSRQVGYTF
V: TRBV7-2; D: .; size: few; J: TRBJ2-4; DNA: TGTGCCAGCAGCTTAGTTGCATTTGAGGCCAAAAACATTCAGTACTTC; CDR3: CASSLVAFEAKNIQYF
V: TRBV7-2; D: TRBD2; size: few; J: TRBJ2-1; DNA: TGTGCCAGCAGCTCACGTCCGGGGGGTGACAATGAGCAGTTCTTC; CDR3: CASSSRPGGDNEQFF
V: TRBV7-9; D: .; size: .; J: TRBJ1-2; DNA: TGTGCCAGCAGCGTGGGCGACTATGGCTACACCTTC; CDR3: CASSVGDYGYTF
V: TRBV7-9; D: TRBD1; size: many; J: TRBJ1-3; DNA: TGTGCCAGCAGCACAGGGGGCGCTGGAAACACCATATATTTT; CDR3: CASSTGGAGNTIYF
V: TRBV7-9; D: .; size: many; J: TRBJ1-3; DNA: TGTGCCAGCAGCTTAGTGGGCAGCTCTGGAAACACCATATATTTT; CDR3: CASSLVGSSGNTIYF
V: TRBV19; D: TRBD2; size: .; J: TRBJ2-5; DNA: TGTGCCAGTAGTACAGGACTAGCGGGGGCCCCAGAGACCCAGTACTTC; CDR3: CASSTGLAGAPETQYF
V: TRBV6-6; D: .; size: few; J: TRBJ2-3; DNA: TGTGCCAGCAGTTTGAGCGGTTTGAGCACAGATACGCAGTATTTT; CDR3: CASSLSGLSTDTQYF
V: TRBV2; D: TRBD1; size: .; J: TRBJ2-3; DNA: TGTGCCAGCAGTGGGACAGGGGGCAGATATTTT; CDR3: CASSGTGGRYF
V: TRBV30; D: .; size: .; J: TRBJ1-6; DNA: TGTGCCTCCCGGGGGGGGTTCTCACCCCTCCACTTT; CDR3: CASRGGFSPLHF
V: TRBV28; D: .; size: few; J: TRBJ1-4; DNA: TGTGCCAGCAGCAGGCTCACAACTAATGAAAAACTGTTTTTT; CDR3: CASSRLTTNEKLFF
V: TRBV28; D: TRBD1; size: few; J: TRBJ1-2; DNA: TGTGCCAGCAGCCTTCCCCGGGACAGTCGCGGCTACACCTTC; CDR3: CASSLPRDSRGYTF
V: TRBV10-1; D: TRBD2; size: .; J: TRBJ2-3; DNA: TGCGCCAGCAGTGAGTCGTTTGGGACTAGGTTGTATTTT; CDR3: CASSESFGTRLYF
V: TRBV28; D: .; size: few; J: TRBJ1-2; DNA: TGTGCCAGCAGGACCCCCGGTGGGGAGAACTATGGCTACACCTTC; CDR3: CASRTPGGENYGYTF
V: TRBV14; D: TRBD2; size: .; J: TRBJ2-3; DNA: TGTGCCAGCAGCCAAGGCCTGACTAGCGGGGGTCCAGATACGCAGTATTTT; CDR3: CASSQGLTSGGPDTQYF
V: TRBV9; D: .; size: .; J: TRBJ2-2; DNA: TGTGCCAGCAGCGTAGACTACGGGGAGCTGTTTTTT; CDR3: CASSVDYGELFF
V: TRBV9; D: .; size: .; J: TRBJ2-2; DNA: TGTGCCAGCAGTGTTAGGGACTCCCGCACCGGGGAGCTGTTTTTT; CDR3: CASSVRDSRTGELFF
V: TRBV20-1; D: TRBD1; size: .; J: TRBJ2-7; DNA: TGCAGTGCGTCACAGGGGTACGAGCAGTACTTC; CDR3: CSASQGYEQYF
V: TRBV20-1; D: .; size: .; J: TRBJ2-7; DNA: TGCAGTGCCGCGGAGGACGAGCAGTACTTC; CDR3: CSAAEDEQYF
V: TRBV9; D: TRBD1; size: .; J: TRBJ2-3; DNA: TGTGCCAGCAGCGTGGGACAGGGGGCGATGATAGGCACAGATACGCAGTATTTT; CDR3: CASSVGQGAMIGTDTQYF
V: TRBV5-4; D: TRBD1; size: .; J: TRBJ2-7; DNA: TGTGCCAGCAGCTTGGGACAGGGGGACTCCTACGAGCAGTACTTC; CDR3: CASSLGQGDSYEQYF
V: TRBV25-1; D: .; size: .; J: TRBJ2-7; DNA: TGTGCCAGCAGTGCTATCCGGGAGTACGAGCAGTACTTC; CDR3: CASSAIREYEQYF
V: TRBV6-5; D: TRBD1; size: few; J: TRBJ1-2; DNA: TGTGCCAGCACTTGGACAGGGGGCGGCTATGGCTACACCTTC; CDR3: CASTWTGGGYGYTF
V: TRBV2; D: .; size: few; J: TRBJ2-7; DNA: TGTGCCAGCAGTGGGCAAACCTACGAGCAGTACTTC; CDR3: CASSGQTYEQYF
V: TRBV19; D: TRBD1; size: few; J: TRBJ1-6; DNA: TGTGCCAGCCAGGGGGCCTGGAATTCACCCCTCCACTTT; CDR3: CASQGAWNSPLHF
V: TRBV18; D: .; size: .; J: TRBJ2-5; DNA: TGTGCCAGCTCACAGACCCCAAACAGGGCGGAGACCCAGTACTTC; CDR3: CASSQTPNRAETQYF
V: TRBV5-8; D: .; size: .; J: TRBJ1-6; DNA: TGTGCCAGCAGCCGTCGAGGGTTTGAGGATTCACCCCTCCACTTT; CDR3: CASSRRGFEDSPLHF
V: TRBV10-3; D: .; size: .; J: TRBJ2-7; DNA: TGTGCCATCAGTGAGTCGAAGGCAGGGAGGCCCTACGAGCAGTACTTC; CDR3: CAISESKAGRPYEQYF
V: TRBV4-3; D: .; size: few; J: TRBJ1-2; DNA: TGCGCCAGCAGCCAAGGGGGACTTAGCTATGGCTACACCTTC; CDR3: CASSQGGLSYGYTF
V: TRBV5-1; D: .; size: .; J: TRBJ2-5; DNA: TGCGCCAGCAGCCCCCCGGTCGGGGGGCCCCAAGAGACCCAGTACTTC; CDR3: CASSPPVGGPQETQYF
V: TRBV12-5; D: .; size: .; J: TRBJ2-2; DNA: TGTGCTAGTGGTTTGATTACCGGGGAAAACACCGGGGAGCTGTTTTTT; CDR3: CASGLITGENTGELFF
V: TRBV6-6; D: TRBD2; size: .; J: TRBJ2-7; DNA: TGTGCCAGCAGTCTAGCGGGGGGGCGCTACGAGCAGTACTTC; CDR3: CASSLAGGRYEQYF
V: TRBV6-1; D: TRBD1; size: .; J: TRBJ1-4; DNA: TGTGCCAGCAGTGACCCGACAGGGGAAGGTGAAAAACTGTTTTTT; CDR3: CASSDPTGEGEKLFF
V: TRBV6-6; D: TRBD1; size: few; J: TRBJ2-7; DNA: TGTGCCAGCAGTTACAGGGACAGCACCTACGAGCAGTACTTC; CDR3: CASSYRDSTYEQYF
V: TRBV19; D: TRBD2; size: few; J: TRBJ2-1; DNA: TGTGCCAGTAGGGGACTAGCGGAACACAATGAGCAGTTCTTC; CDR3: CASRGLAEHNEQFF
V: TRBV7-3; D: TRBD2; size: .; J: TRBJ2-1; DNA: TGTGCCAGCAGCTTAGCGGGACTAGCGGACCGGCAGTTCTTC; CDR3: CASSLAGLADRQFF
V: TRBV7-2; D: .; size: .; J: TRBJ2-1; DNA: TGTGCCAGCAGCTTAGATGGCTCTCTTGAGCAGTTCTTC; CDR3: CASSLDGSLEQFF
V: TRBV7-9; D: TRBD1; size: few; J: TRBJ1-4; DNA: TGTGCCAGCAGCTTGGGACAGGGCCGGGAAAAACTGTTTTTT; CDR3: CASSLGQGREKLFF
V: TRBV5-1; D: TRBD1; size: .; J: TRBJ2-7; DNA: TGCGCCAGCAGCCGATCCGGGTCAGGGGGCTACGAGCAGTACTTC; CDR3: CASSRSGSGGYEQYF
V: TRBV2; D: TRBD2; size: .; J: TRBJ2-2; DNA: TGTGCCAGCAGACGGACTAGCGGGGGGAATCCCGGGGAGCTGTTTTTT; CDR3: CASRRTSGGNPGELFF
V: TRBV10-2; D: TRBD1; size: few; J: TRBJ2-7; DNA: TGCGCCAGCAGTGAGAATCAGGACAGGGTGCACGAGCAGTACTTC; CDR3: CASSENQDRVHEQYF
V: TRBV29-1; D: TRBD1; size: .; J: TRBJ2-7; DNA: TGCAGCACCCGGACAGGGAGCTACGAGCAGTACTTC; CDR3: CSTRTGSYEQYF
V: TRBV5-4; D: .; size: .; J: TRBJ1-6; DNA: TGTGCCAGCAGCTACCATAGCTCCTATAATTCACCCCTCCACTTT; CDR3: CASSYHSSYNSPLHF
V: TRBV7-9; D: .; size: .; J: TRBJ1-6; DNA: TGTGCCAGCAGCCCCCTGGGGGGAAATTCACCCCTCCACTTT; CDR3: CASSPLGGNSPLHF
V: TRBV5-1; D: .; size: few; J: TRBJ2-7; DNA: TGCGCCAGCAGCTTGGGTCAGCTAGCCTACGAGCAGTACTTC; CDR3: CASSLGQLAYEQYF
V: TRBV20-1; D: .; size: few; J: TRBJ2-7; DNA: TGCAGTGCTAGAGCTCCCCACGAGCAGTACTTC; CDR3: CSARAPHEQYF